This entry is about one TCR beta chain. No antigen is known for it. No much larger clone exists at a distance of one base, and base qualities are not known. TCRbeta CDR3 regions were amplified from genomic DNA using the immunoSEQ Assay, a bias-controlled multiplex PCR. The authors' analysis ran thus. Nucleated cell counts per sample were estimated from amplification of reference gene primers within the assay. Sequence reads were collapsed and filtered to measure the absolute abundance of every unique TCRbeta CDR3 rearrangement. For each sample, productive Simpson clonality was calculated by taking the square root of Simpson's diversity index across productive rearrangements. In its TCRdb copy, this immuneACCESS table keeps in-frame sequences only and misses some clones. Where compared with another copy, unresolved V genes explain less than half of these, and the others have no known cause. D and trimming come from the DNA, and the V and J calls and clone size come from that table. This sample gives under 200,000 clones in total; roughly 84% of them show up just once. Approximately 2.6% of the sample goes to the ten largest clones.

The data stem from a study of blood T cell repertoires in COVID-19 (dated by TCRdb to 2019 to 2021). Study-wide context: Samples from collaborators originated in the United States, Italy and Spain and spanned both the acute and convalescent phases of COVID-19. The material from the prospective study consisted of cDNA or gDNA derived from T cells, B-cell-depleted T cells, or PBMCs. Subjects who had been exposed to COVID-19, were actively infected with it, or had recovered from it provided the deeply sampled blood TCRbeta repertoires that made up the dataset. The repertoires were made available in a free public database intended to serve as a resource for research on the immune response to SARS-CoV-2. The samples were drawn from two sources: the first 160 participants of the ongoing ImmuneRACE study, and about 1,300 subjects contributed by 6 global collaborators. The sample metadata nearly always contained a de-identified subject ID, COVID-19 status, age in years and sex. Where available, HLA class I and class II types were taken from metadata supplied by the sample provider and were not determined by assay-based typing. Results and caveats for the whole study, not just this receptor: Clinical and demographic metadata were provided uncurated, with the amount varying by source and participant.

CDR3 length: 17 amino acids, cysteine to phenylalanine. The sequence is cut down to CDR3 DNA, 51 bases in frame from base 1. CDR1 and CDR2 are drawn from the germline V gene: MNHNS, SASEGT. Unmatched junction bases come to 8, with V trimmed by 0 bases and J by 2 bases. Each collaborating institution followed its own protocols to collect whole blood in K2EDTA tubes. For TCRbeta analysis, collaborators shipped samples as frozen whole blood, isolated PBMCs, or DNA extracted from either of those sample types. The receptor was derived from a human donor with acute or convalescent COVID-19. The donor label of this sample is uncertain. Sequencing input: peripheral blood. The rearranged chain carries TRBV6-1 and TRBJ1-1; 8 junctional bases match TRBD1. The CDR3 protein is CASSEALTGAGNTEAFF. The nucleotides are TGTGCCAGCAGTGAAGCGCTGACAGGGGCGGGAAACACTGAAGCTTTCTTT.